These T cell receptor beta chains were read from a single sample in a study of T cell responses to AZD1222 COVID-19 vaccine. The protocol was immunoSEQ multiplex PCR, while the TCRdb copy is restricted to in-frame clones and leaves out a portion. The sample holds some 92,000 clones; 88% are singletons and the top ten take around 2.8%. The specimen comprised peripheral blood, sampled on day 0 of AZD1222 vaccination. These receptors originate from an adult in good health. CDR3s include the opening cysteine and the closing phenylalanine or tryptophan. A D gene is named only where the DNA matches it firmly. A clone size is listed for some rows: how often the clone was seen (once, few, many), or a class if it is expanded.

TRBV25-1	NA	NA	TRBJ1-1	TGTGCCAGCAGTGATGCGGGACGAGTGATTCGGGACACTGAAGCTTTCTTT	CASSDAGRVIRDTEAFF
TRBV12-3/TRBV12-4	TRBD1	NA	TRBJ1-2	TGTGCCAGCAGTTGGGACAGGTACTATGGCTACACCTTC	CASSWDRYYGYTF
TRBV13	TRBD1	NA	TRBJ1-2	TGTGCCAGCAGCTTGGTGGACAGGGGGCTTGGCTACACCTTC	CASSLVDRGLGYTF
TRBV27	TRBD2	NA	TRBJ2-7	TGTGCCAGCAGCCCACCGGGACTAGCGGCCTACGAGCAGTACTTC	CASSPPGLAAYEQYF
TRBV7-2	TRBD2	NA	TRBJ2-3	TGTGCCAGCAGCTTAAGCGGGGTGGCAACAGATACGCAGTATTTT	CASSLSGVATDTQYF
TRBV6-1	TRBD2	NA	TRBJ2-1	TGTGCCAGCAGTGAAGAAGCGGGAGGGCCAAATGAGCAGTTCTTC	CASSEEAGGPNEQFF
TRBV12-5	NA	NA	TRBJ1-2	TGTGCTAGTGGTTTTCGTTCTGGTTTGGGAGAAGACTTGTACAACTATGGCTACACCTTC	CASGFRSGLGEDLYNYGYTF
TRBV15	NA	NA	TRBJ1-2	TGTGCCACCAGCAGAGAAGCCAACTATGGCTACACCTTC	CATSREANYGYTF
TRBV20-1	TRBD2	few	TRBJ2-7	TGCAGTGCTAGTCCTGGACTAGCATCCGAGCAGTACTTC	CSASPGLASEQYF
TRBV6-5	NA	once	TRBJ1-4	TGTGCCAGCAATACCGGACAGCCTAATGAAAAACTGTTTTTT	CASNTGQPNEKLFF
TRBV19	NA	NA	TRBJ1-6	TGTGCCAGTAGCCCCGACGGCCTTTTTTCACCCCTCCACTTT	CASSPDGLFSPLHF
TRBV27	NA	NA	TRBJ2-5	TGTGCCAGCAGTGGCCGGGGAGGCAACAACCGGCACTTC	CASSGRGGNNRHF
TRBV19	NA	NA	TRBJ1-3	TGTGCCAGTAAAAGTCGCAGGGGCAAGAACACCATATATTTT	CASKSRRGKNTIYF
TRBV28	NA	NA	TRBJ2-3	TGTGCCAGCGGAGGGGACTTGGGCACAGATACGCAGTATTTT	CASGGDLGTDTQYF
TRBV11-3	TRBD1	few	TRBJ2-7	TGTGCCAGCAGCTTAGAACCTCTCCCCCCGACAGGGGACAACTACGAGCAGTACTTC	CASSLEPLPPTGDNYEQYF
TRBV6-5	NA	NA	TRBJ2-3	TGTGCCAGCAGTCCCGAGGGGATCCGCACAGATACGCAGTATTTT	CASSPEGIRTDTQYF
TRBV7-9	NA	NA	TRBJ1-5	TGTGCCAGCAGCTTAATTTCGGGACAGCCCCAGCATTTT	CASSLISGQPQHF
TRBV7-9	NA	NA	TRBJ2-5	TGTGCCAGCAGCTCCCTCGGCAGGGCGCCCCAGTACTTC	CASSSLGRAPQYF
TRBV7-6	NA	NA	TRBJ2-1	TGTGCCACCTCACTTCAATTCCGGAGATCCTACAATGAGCAGTTCTTC	CATSLQFRRSYNEQFF
TRBV6-5	TRBD1	NA	TRBJ1-2	TGTGCCAGCAGTTACTCGCCCAGGACAGGGTTTGGCTACACCTTC	CASSYSPRTGFGYTF
TRBV7-2	NA	NA	TRBJ1-4	TGTGCCAGCAGCCCTCTCGGGCACGGGAATGAAAAACTGTTTTTT	CASSPLGHGNEKLFF
TRBV2	TRBD1	NA	TRBJ1-2	TGTGCCAGCAGACAGGGGTTAGTCTCTGGCTACACCTTC	CASRQGLVSGYTF
TRBV11-1	TRBD1	few	TRBJ1-1	TGTGCCAGCAGCCCCCGGGACAGAGAGAACACTGAAGCTTTCTTT	CASSPRDRENTEAFF
TRBV7-3	TRBD2	NA	TRBJ2-5	TGTGCCAGCAGCCCTTCGACTAGCGGGATCGAGGAGACCCAGTACTTC	CASSPSTSGIEETQYF
TRBV20-1	TRBD2	NA	TRBJ2-3	TGCAGTGCTAGTCGATTAGCGGGAGGAACAGATACGCAGTATTTT	CSASRLAGGTDTQYF
TRBV20-1	NA	NA	TRBJ1-5	TGCAGTGCCCAGTCCTATCAGCCCCAGCATTTT	CSAQSYQPQHF
TRBV11-3	NA	NA	TRBJ2-3	TGTGCCAGCAGCGGGCCCCAAGAGGCAGATACGCAGTATTTT	CASSGPQEADTQYF
TRBV28	NA	NA	TRBJ1-1	TGTGCCAGCAAGGACAGCTACACTGAAGCTTTCTTT	CASKDSYTEAFF
TRBV6-2/TRBV6-3	TRBD1	NA	TRBJ1-5	TGTGCCAGCAGCCCCGGCCCAGGGACAGCTGCTTTGCCCCAGCATTTT	CASSPGPGTAALPQHF
TRBV5-4	NA	NA	TRBJ1-4	TGTGCCAGCAGTAAGGGTTGGGGGCGCGGGACTAATGAAAAACTGTTTTTT	CASSKGWGRGTNEKLFF
TRBV3-1/TRBV3-2	NA	NA	TRBJ2-2	TGTGCCAGCAGAGAGACAGATACCGGGGAGCTGTTTTTT	CASRETDTGELFF
TRBV21-1	NA	NA	TRBJ2-7	TGTGCCAGCAGCAAACCGCCTAGCGGCTACGAGCAGTACTTC	CASSKPPSGYEQYF
TRBV28	NA	NA	TRBJ1-2	TGTGCCAGCAGGAGCACAGGAGTCTATGGCTACACCTTC	CASRSTGVYGYTF
TRBV28	NA	NA	TRBJ1-4	TGTGCCAGCAGGGATGAAAAACTGTTTTTT	CASRDEKLFF
TRBV30	NA	NA	TRBJ1-1	TGTGCCTGGAGTGGGGGTAACACTGAAGCTTTCTTT	CAWSGGNTEAFF
TRBV19	NA	NA	TRBJ2-1	TGTGCCAGTAGTGTCACAGAGTTTGGTAACAATGAGCAGTTCTTC	CASSVTEFGNNEQFF
TRBV4-2	TRBD2	few	TRBJ2-7	TGTGCCAGCAGCCAAGATCTGGCGGGGGCCTACGAGCAGTACTTC	CASSQDLAGAYEQYF
TRBV11-1	TRBD2	NA	TRBJ2-1	TGTGCCAGCAGTGGGACTAGCGGGAATGAGCAGTTCTTC	CASSGTSGNEQFF
TRBV3-1/TRBV3-2	NA	NA	TRBJ2-7	TGTGCCAGCAGCCAAGCTTCTTACGAGCAGTACTTC	CASSQASYEQYF
TRBV11-2	TRBD2	NA	TRBJ2-1	TGTGCCAGCAGCTCTACCGGGACTAGCGGGAGCGCAACCTACAATGAGCAGTTCTTC	CASSSTGTSGSATYNEQFF